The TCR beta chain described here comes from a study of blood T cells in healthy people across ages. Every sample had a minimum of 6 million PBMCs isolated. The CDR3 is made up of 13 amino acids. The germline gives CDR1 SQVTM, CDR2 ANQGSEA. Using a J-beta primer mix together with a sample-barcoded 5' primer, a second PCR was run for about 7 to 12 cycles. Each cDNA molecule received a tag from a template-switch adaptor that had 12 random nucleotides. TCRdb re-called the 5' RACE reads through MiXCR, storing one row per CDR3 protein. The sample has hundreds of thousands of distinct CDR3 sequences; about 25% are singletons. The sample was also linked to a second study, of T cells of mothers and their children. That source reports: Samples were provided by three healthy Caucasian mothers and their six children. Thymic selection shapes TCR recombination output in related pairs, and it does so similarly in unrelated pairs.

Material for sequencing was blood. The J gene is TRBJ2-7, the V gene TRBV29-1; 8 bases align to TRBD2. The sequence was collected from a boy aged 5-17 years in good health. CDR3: CSYRGGRVDEQYF. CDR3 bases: TGCAGTTACCGCGGGGGGAGAGTAGACGAGCAGTACTTC.